Detailed here is one T cell receptor (beta chain). The sample originates from a study of Ad26.COV2.S vaccination and SARS-CoV-2 variants. Across the study: The COV1001 Ad26.COV2.S trial arm included the donor.

This CDR3 has 15 residues. From germline, CDR1 is SGHRS and CDR2 YFSETQ. V was clipped by 3 bases and J by 0 bases, with 9 bases between them. Clones were read by immunoSEQ multiplex PCR, and TCRdb kept only the in-frame ones, dropping some. The data show fewer than 400,000 clones, around 85% seen once. Described treatment: some 20 received Ad26.COV2.S at low or high dose, single or two shots; five or six received placebo; per-sample allocation not given. Day 63 after the first vaccine or placebo injection was the time point for sampling. Vaccine was an Ad26 vector expressing Wuhan-strain SARS-CoV-2 spike.

This chain links TRBV5-1 with TRBJ1-4; possible D gene TRBD1, 5 bases. Specimen: peripheral blood, collected in a trial of Ad26.COV2.S vaccine versus placebo. The clonotype comes from a person between 18 and 65 years old who received the Ad26.COV2.S COVID-19 vaccine or a placebo. The CDR3 loop is CASSSDSTTNEKLFF. The CDR3 region has the DNA TGCGCCAGCAGCTCCGACAGCACAACTAATGAAAAACTGTTTTTT.